This T cell receptor (beta chain) is drawn from a study of Tregs in tolerant kidney transplant recipients. V gave up 0 bases and J gave up 5 bases, with 12 bases separating them. Germline assignment: CDR1 GTSNPN and CDR2 SVGIG (reference sequence). This CDR3 spans 14 amino acids. To note about this clone: Its antigen is currently unknown.

Clones were sequenced by immunoSEQ multiplex PCR, and TCRdb holds only the in-frame ones, with some missing. This sample has approximately 20,000 clones, with roughly two thirds found just once. The sequence came from a human donor in good health. The chain combines TRBV30 with TRBJ2-3, with D perhaps matching TRBD2 (6 bases). Sequencing input: Tregs from blood cultured with allogeneic cells. DNA for the CDR3: TGTGCCTGGAGTGTGTGGATGGGGGGAGATACGCAGTATTTT. This codes for CAWSVWMGGDTQYF.